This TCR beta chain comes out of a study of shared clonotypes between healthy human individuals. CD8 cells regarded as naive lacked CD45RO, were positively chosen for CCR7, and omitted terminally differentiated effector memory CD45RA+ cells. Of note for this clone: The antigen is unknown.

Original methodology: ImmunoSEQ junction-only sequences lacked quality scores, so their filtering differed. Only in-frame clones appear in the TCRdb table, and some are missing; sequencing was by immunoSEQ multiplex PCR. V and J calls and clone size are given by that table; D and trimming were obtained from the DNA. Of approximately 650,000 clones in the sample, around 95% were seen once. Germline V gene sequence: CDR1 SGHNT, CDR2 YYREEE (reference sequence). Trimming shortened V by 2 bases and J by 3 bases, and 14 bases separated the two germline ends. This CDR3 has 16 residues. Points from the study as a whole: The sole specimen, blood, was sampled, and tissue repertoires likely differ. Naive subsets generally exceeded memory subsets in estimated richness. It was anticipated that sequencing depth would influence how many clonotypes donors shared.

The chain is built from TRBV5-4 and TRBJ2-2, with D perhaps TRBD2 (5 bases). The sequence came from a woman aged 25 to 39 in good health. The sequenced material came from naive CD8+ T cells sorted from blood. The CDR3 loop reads CASSFFRVGDTGELFF. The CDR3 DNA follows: TGTGCCAGCAGCTTTTTTAGGGTCGGGGACACCGGGGAGCTGTTTTTT.